This T cell receptor beta chain was sequenced during a study of graft-versus-host responses after intestinal transplantation. Study background: Recipients obtained multivisceral, liver-intestinal, or isolated intestinal transplants. Overall study results and limits: Early post-transplant HvG declines tracked with peak circulating GvH clone levels. Some GvH clones were seen earlier in gut or blood, suggesting intestinal origin.

To note about this clone: Its antigen remains unidentified.

V was trimmed by 1 base and J by 9 bases, leaving 11 bases between them. The CDR3 contains 13 residues. Germline V CDR1 and CDR2: SGHRS, YFSETQ. Clones were read by immunoSEQ multiplex PCR, and TCRdb kept only the in-frame ones, dropping some. The table lists tens of thousands of clones, 85% to 90% of them singletons, with around 0.35% in the top ten. This clonotype was sampled from a human donor who received an intestinal transplant. The sequenced sample was unstimulated CD4+ T cells sorted from spleen or lymph node cells, obtained before intestinal transplant. The chain uses TRBV5-1 and TRBJ2-1; a weak D match, TRBD1 (6 bases). In DNA, the CDR3 is TGCGCCAGCAGCTTGAAGTCAGGGGCTGAGCAGTTCTTC. This sequence encodes CASSLKSGAEQFF.